This T cell receptor beta chain was recovered during a study of blood T cell repertoires in COVID-19. Looking at the study overall: Whether acute or convalescent, the COVID-19 samples came from the United States, Italy and Spain.

The study recruited people aged roughly 18 to 89 years across roughly 23 US areas. Categorization into cohorts depended on clinical history that participants reported. What the recovered Cohort 3 donors had was two negative PCRs, clearance, or symptom resolution. The table came from immunoSEQ multiplex PCR; TCRdb's copy has only in-frame clones and leaves some out. The repertoire holds approximately 300,000 clones, with roughly 90% as singletons. CDR3 length: 15 amino acids. V was pared by 7 bases and J by 7 bases, with 11 bases of the junction left unmatched. From germline, CDR1 is MGHDK and CDR2 SYGVNS.

Material: PBMCs or T cells enriched from blood (not recorded which). The sequence was obtained from a woman aged 30 to 39 who had recovered from COVID-19. The genes are TRBV25-1 and TRBJ2-1, with 9 bases matching TRBD1. DNA for the CDR3: TGTGCCAGCAATCCTGGACAGGGGCCCTGGAATGAGCAGTTCTTC. Protein product: CASNPGQGPWNEQFF.